What follows describes a single T cell receptor beta chain. Sequenced by immunoSEQ multiplex PCR; TCRdb stores in-frame clones only, minus some. This sample has 45,000 to 60,000 clones, with over 85% found just once. The data derive from a study of T cell changes during pregnancy in multiple sclerosis. Per germline, CDR1 LGHNA and CDR2 YNFKEQ. CDR3 length: 15 amino acids. The V segment lost 4 bases and the J segment 6 bases; nucleotides outside the gene matches: 11. The source was CD8+ T cells from peripheral blood mononuclear cells, collected before pregnancy. V usage is TRBV4-2 and J usage is TRBJ1-1, with 7 positions matching TRBD1. The TCR comes from a female donor with multiple sclerosis, enrolled in a pregnancy study. The CDR3, as DNA: TGTGCCAGCAGCCCTAGTTTCCAGGGGGTCCCTGAAGCTTTCTTT. Translated, it gives CASSPSFQGVPEAFF.